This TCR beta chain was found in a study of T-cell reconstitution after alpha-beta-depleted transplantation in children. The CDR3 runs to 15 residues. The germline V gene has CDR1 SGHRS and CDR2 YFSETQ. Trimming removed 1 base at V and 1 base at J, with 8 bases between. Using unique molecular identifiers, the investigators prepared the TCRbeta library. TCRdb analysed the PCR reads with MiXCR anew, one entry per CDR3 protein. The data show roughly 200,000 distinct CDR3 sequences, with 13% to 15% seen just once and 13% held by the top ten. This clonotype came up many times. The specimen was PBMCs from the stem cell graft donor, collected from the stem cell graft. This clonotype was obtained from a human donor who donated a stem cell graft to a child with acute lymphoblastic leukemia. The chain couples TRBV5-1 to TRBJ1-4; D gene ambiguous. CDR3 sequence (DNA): TGCGCCAGCAGCTTGTCAGATGAAACTAATGAAAAACTGTTTTTT. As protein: CASSLSDETNEKLFF.